These 30 T cell receptor beta chains were all obtained from the same sample, sequenced in a study of blood T cell repertoires in COVID-19. Only in-frame clones appear in the TCRdb table, and some are missing; sequencing was by immunoSEQ multiplex PCR. The sample includes hundreds of thousands of clones, 85% to 90% of them seen just once. The sample comprised PBMCs or T cells enriched from blood (not recorded which). The receptor set was obtained from a woman under 40 who had recovered from COVID-19.

In its sample, this clone was seen once. This chain connects TRBV28 to TRBJ2-7; D possibly corresponds to TRBD2 (5 bases). V shed 5 bases and J shed 1 base, with 18 bases lying between them. Germline CDR1 reads MDHEN; CDR2 reads SYDVKM. CDR3 size: 16 residues. This CDR3 is CASSTPAVPTSYEQYF. The CDR3 DNA reads TGTGCCAGCAGTACCCCAGCGGTCCCCACTTCCTACGAGCAGTACTTC.

This chain uses TRBV27 with TRBJ1-1; D perhaps matches TRBD1 (6 bases). The germline CDR1 and CDR2 sequences are MNHEY and SMNVEV (reference sequence). CDR3 size: 16 residues. Trimming left V 6 bases short and J 1 base short, with 18 bases between. CDR3: CASSRDKGVKNTEAFF. The CDR3 region has the DNA TGTGCCAGCAGCCGGGACAAGGGGGTAAAGAACACTGAAGCTTTCTTT.

The chain couples TRBV27 to TRBJ2-1; 7 nucleotides agree with TRBD1. The germline gives CDR1 MNHEY, CDR2 SMNVEV (reference sequence). Trimming cost V 2 bases and J 0 bases; bases outside gene matches: 7. The CDR3 contains 17 residues. CDR3 in DNA: TGTGCCAGCAGTTTACCGGGACAGTGGAGCTCCTACAATGAGCAGTTCTTC. Protein sequence: CASSLPGQWSSYNEQFF.

This CDR3 is CASSLGAGVFVTEAFF. CDR3 bases: TGCGCCAGCAGCTTGGGGGCAGGGGTATTCGTCACTGAAGCTTTCTTT. The V and J genes are TRBV5-1 and TRBJ1-1; D is perhaps TRBD1 (6 bases). Germline assignment: CDR1 SGHRS and CDR2 YFSETQ. Trimming took 0 bases from V and 4 from J, leaving 16 bases between them. CDR3 length: 16 amino acids.

This chain joins TRBV27 and TRBJ2-7; a weak D match, TRBD2 (6 bases). Germline assignment: CDR1 MNHEY and CDR2 SMNVEV (reference sequence). The CDR3 spans 15 residues. V was trimmed by 6 bases and J by 4 bases, leaving 19 bases between them. CDR3: CASRSPWRGRYEQYF. CDR3 bases: TGTGCCAGCAGAAGCCCCTGGCGGGGTAGATACGAGCAGTACTTC.

The chain combines TRBV10-3 with TRBJ2-1, with TRBD2 identical over 10 bases. CDR1 ENHRY and CDR2 SYGVKD come from the germline V gene. This CDR3 spans 18 amino acids. Trimming removed 3 bases from V and 4 bases from J; junction bases left unmatched: 12. Written as DNA, the CDR3 is TGTGCCATCAGTGAAGAGGGCGCAGCGGGAGGGAGATACAATGAGCAGTTCTTC. Its protein is CAISEEGAAGGRYNEQFF.

The V and J genes are TRBV7-3 and TRBJ2-2; TRBD1 agrees at 7 bases. In germline, CDR1 is SGHTA, CDR2 FQGTGA. Losses at the gene ends were 1 base for V and 10 bases for J; bases not matched to a gene: 12. The CDR3 is 16 amino acids. Written as DNA, the CDR3 is TGTGCCAGCAGCTTAAGGCCCGGGACAGATTCTCCGGAGCTGTTTTTT. Protein sequence: CASSLRPGTDSPELFF.

This sequence joins TRBV6-5 and TRBJ2-5, with 7 bases fitting TRBD2. The trim removed 0 bases at V and 3 bases at J, leaving 1 base unmatched. This CDR3 region has 14 residues. Germline-derived CDR1 and CDR2 are MNHEY and SVGAGI. Written as DNA, the CDR3 is TGTGCCAGCAGTTACTCTCGGGGGGAAGAGACCCAGTACTTC. Translation gives CASSYSRGEETQYF.

Here the CDR3 DNA reads TGTGCCAGCAGCATCACCTCTTTGTCCGGGAGGGTTGCAGATACGCAGTATTTT. Encoded protein: CASSITSLSGRVADTQYF. This chain links TRBV7-2 with TRBJ2-3; 8 nucleotides agree with TRBD2. Germline V gives CDR1 SGHTA, CDR2 FQGNSA. The CDR3 has 18 residues. V lost 5 bases, J lost 4 bases, and 17 bases stayed unmatched.

CDR3 residues: CASSLLGTGERYGNTIYF. CDR3 in DNA: TGTGCCAGTAGTCTCCTCGGGACAGGGGAGAGATATGGAAACACCATATATTTT. This chain connects TRBV19 to TRBJ1-3, with 10 bases that match TRBD1. Germline trimming cut 5 bases from V and 3 bases from J; bases unmatched to any gene: 13. From germline, CDR1 is LNHDA and CDR2 SQIVND (reference sequence). The CDR3 is 18 residues long.

This chain joins TRBV6-5 and TRBJ2-1; 7 bases are shared with TRBD2. The CDR3 runs 14 residues. V was pared by 7 bases and J by 2 bases, with 5 bases of the junction left unmatched. Germline values: CDR1 MNHEY, CDR2 SVGAGI. DNA of the CDR3: TGTGCCAGCAATCGGGACTACCCCTACAATGAGCAGTTCTTC. This gives the protein CASNRDYPYNEQFF.

The rearrangement uses TRBV7-9 and TRBJ2-5; TRBD1 matches at 8 bases. CDR3 length: 14 amino acids. J lost 3 bases, V lost 4 bases, and 4 bases had no gene match. CDR1 is SEHNR, CDR2 FQNEAQ, per germline (reference sequence). The CDR3 DNA sequence: TGTGCCAGCAGCTCATCGGACAGGGAAGAGACCCAGTACTTC. This translates into CASSSSDREETQYF.

The V gene is TRBV15, the J gene TRBJ2-1; the D gene is possibly TRBD2 (5 bases). Germline V CDR1 and CDR2: LNHNV, YYDKDF (reference sequence). This CDR3 has 15 amino acids. V lost 4 bases and J 0 bases, leaving 10 bases between the germline ends. CDR3 loop: CATSTERSSYNEQFF. The CDR3 DNA sequence: TGTGCCACCAGCACGGAGCGGAGCTCCTACAATGAGCAGTTCTTC.

The chain couples TRBV18 to TRBJ2-7; 8 bases agree with TRBD2. In germline, CDR1 is KGHSH, CDR2 LQKENI. This CDR3 region has 15 residues. V was pared by 3 bases and J by 2 bases, with 6 bases of the junction left unmatched. The CDR3 protein is CASSPFGTSPYEQYF. CDR3 nucleotides: TGTGCCAGCTCACCCTTCGGGACTAGTCCCTACGAGCAGTACTTC.

The chain is built from TRBV28 and TRBJ2-7; D is perhaps TRBD2 (6 bases). The CDR3 loop spans 14 amino acids. Germline V CDR1 and CDR2: MDHEN, SYDVKM. Trimming took off 8 bases at V and 0 bases at J, with 14 bases between the two ends. The CDR3: CASWRVGDSYEQYF. CDR3 sequence (DNA): TGTGCCAGCTGGAGGGTAGGTGACTCCTACGAGCAGTACTTC.

CDR3 region: CASSINAGVYGYTF. The CDR3 DNA follows: TGTGCCAGCAGCATAAACGCAGGGGTCTATGGCTACACCTTC. The genes are TRBV7-3 and TRBJ1-2; a possible D gene is TRBD1 (6 bases). The CDR3 is made up of 14 amino acids. V was trimmed by 5 bases and J by 4 bases, leaving 14 bases between them. The V gene's germline CDR1 is SGHTA and CDR2 FQGTGA.

This chain links TRBV19 with TRBJ1-1; 7 nucleotides agree with TRBD1. This CDR3 contains 20 residues. The V gene's germline CDR1 is LNHDA and CDR2 SQIVND (reference sequence). Trimming removed 7 bases from V and 4 bases from J; junction bases left unmatched: 27. The CDR3 sequence is CASNKGAYREASRAGTEAFF. The CDR3 nucleotides are TGTGCCAGTAACAAGGGGGCTTACAGGGAGGCCTCCCGGGCGGGCACTGAAGCTTTCTTT.

The V and J genes are TRBV7-2 and TRBJ1-1, with a weak D call TRBD1 (5 bases). This CDR3 spans 14 amino acids. Germline V gene lookup returns CDR1 SGHTA and CDR2 FQGNSA. The ends were cut back, 4 bases at V and 3 bases at J, with 12 bases in the middle. Here the CDR3 reads CASSYPRGDTEAFF. The DNA for the CDR3 is TGTGCCAGCAGCTATCCACGGGGGGACACTGAAGCTTTCTTT.

The chain is built from TRBV6-4 and TRBJ2-1; 9 positions agree with TRBD2. Germline CDR1 and CDR2: MRHNA and SNTAGT. This CDR3 is 15 amino acids long. The trim removed 5 bases at V and 3 bases at J, leaving 5 bases unmatched. The CDR3 here is CASSLSGGFYNEQFF. CDR3 nucleotide sequence: TGTGCCAGCAGTCTTAGCGGGGGCTTCTACAATGAGCAGTTCTTC.

V is TRBV3-1 (or the pseudogene TRBV3-2) and J is TRBJ1-5; 11 nucleotides match TRBD1. Per germline, CDR1 LGHDT and CDR2 YNNKEL (reference sequence). The ends lost 3 bases at V and 6 bases at J; junction bases unmatched: 1. The CDR3 is 14 amino acids. DNA for the CDR3: TGTGCCAGCAGCCATGGGACAGGGGGTCAGCCCCAGCATTTT. Amino acid sequence: CASSHGTGGQPQHF.

The chain is built from TRBV11-2 and TRBJ1-1; perhaps TRBD1 as D (6 bases). CDR3 length: 14 residues. From germline, CDR1 is SGHAT and CDR2 FQNNGV. Trimming removed 5 bases at V and 2 bases at J, with 12 bases between. The CDR3 protein is CASSDGQLNTEAFF. The CDR3 region has the DNA TGTGCCAGCAGCGATGGACAGTTAAACACTGAAGCTTTCTTT.

J is TRBJ2-1 and V is TRBV6-2 or TRBV6-3, with D hard to call. CDR3 size: 13 residues. V was pared by 4 bases and J by 10 bases, with 14 bases between. Germline V gene sequence: CDR1 MNHEY, CDR2 SVGEGT. CDR3 residues: CASSLVSSVEQFF. Here the CDR3 DNA reads TGTGCCAGCAGTTTGGTCTCTTCGGTAGAGCAGTTCTTC.

The chain carries TRBV5-4 and TRBJ2-2, with 14 bases lining up with TRBD2. Trimming cost V 4 bases and J 5 bases; bases outside gene matches: 4. The CDR3 consists of 16 residues. Per germline, CDR1 SGHNT and CDR2 YYREEE (reference sequence). The CDR3 reads CASSRGTSGRTGELFF. The CDR3 nucleotides read TGTGCCAGCAGCCGGGGGACTAGCGGGAGAACCGGGGAGCTGTTTTTT.

The chain is built from TRBV10-3 and TRBJ2-3; 11 positions agree with TRBD1. The CDR3 length is 14 residues. With V trimmed by 10 bases and J by 8 bases, 11 bases remained unmatched. Germline CDR1 and CDR2: ENHRY and SYGVKD. CDR3 in amino acids: CATRPGQGVGTQYF. The CDR3 coding sequence is TGTGCCACCCGCCCGGGACAGGGGGTAGGTACGCAGTATTTT.

The chain combines TRBV29-1 with TRBJ2-2; D is uncertain. Germline CDR1 and CDR2: SQVTM and ANQGSEA. Trimming removed 4 bases from V and 3 bases from J, with 6 bases in between. This CDR3 has 12 residues. CDR3 DNA: TGCAGCGTTGGTGCAGACACCGGGGAGCTGTTTTTT. Protein product: CSVGADTGELFF.

The rearrangement joins TRBV5-5 to TRBJ2-7; tentatively, D is TRBD1 (5 bases). This CDR3 has 14 amino acids. Germline assignment: CDR1 SGHKS and CDR2 YYEKEE (reference sequence). The V and J ends lost 7 bases and 2 bases respectively, with 16 bases between them. The CDR3 sequence is CASLKGPFTYEQYF. CDR3 bases: TGTGCCAGCCTCAAGGGGCCCTTTACCTACGAGCAGTACTTC.

The rearrangement joins TRBV7-6 to TRBJ2-7; D unresolved. Germline V gene lookup returns CDR1 SGHVS and CDR2 FNYEAQ. Trimming removed 5 bases at V and 6 bases at J, with 14 bases between. The CDR3 extends over 13 amino acids. The CDR3 loop is CASSTGVGSEQYF. The DNA for the CDR3 is TGTGCCAGCAGCACTGGAGTGGGTAGCGAGCAGTACTTC.

The chain recombines TRBV28 with TRBJ1-1; a possible D gene is TRBD1 (5 bases). CDR1 is MDHEN and CDR2 is SYDVKM in the germline V gene. V was trimmed by 1 base and J by 0 bases, leaving 12 bases between them. The CDR3 is 16 amino acids. CDR3 loop: CASSLLSGNMNTEAFF. The CDR3 bases are TGTGCCAGCAGTTTATTGTCAGGGAACATGAACACTGAAGCTTTCTTT. The full variable domain, in which reference TRBV28 and TRBJ1-1 provide the parts outside the CDR3, is DVKVTQSSRYLVKRTGEKVFLECVQDMDHENMFWYRQDPGLGLRLIYFSYDVKMKEKGDIPEGYSVSREKKERFSLILESASTNQTSMYLCASSLLSGNMNTEAFFGQGTRLTVV.

The chain has TRBV11-1 and TRBJ2-3; D perhaps matches TRBD1 (6 bases). The CDR3 length is 15 residues. The germline V and J ends were trimmed by 4 bases and 3 bases, with 14 bases remaining between them. The germline V gene has CDR1 SGHAT and CDR2 FQDESV (reference sequence). In DNA form, the CDR3 reads TGTGCCAGCAGCTCTTACAGGGAATTTACAGATACGCAGTATTTT. Translating gives CASSSYREFTDTQYF. Full variable domain (remainder filled in from reference TRBV11-1 and TRBJ2-3): EAEVAQSPRYKITEKSQAVAFWCDPISGHATLYWYRQILGQGPELLVQFQDESVVDDSQLPKDRFSAERLKGVDSTLKIQPAELGDSAMYLCASSSYREFTDTQYFGPGTRLTVL.

J is TRBJ1-4 and V is TRBV3-1 (or the pseudogene TRBV3-2), with 7 bases identical to TRBD1. V shed 4 bases and J 11 bases; nucleotides not matched to a gene: 7. The CDR3 has 13 amino acids. Germline CDR1 and CDR2: LGHDT and YNNKEL (reference sequence). CDR3 sequence: CASSRDRSGKLFF. Written as DNA, the CDR3 is TGTGCCAGCAGCCGGGACAGATCGGGGAAACTGTTTTTT.